What follows are 5 T cell receptor beta chains derived from one specimen sequenced in a study of response to subunit inactivated influenza vaccine. TCRdb passed the RT-PCR reads through MiXCR, listing each CDR3 protein once. The profile covers over 750,000 distinct CDR3 sequences, with 21% appearing a single time and roughly 10% taken by the ten largest. The sample consisted of PBMCs from blood, taken roughly 5 days after vaccination. The receptor set was obtained from a man between 50 and 59 years old who received an inactivated influenza vaccine.

The V gene is TRBV24-1, the J gene TRBJ2-5; D gene ambiguous. CDR1 is KGHDR and CDR2 is SFDVKD in the germline V gene. V lost 5 bases and J lost 5, with 11 bases in between. The CDR3 extends over 13 amino acids. In DNA form, the CDR3 reads TGTGCCACCAGTGTCGGATCAAGGGAGACCCAGTACTTC. As protein: CATSVGSRETQYF.

The chain joins TRBV5-1 to TRBJ2-3; D is ambiguous. Germline assignment: CDR1 SGHRS and CDR2 YFSETQ. The V gene lost 0 bases and the J gene lost 4 bases, with 9 bases spanning the gap. This CDR3 has 14 residues. Written as DNA, the CDR3 is TGCGCCAGCAGCTTGGCCAGAACAGCAGATACGCAGTATTTT. Amino acid sequence: CASSLARTADTQYF. Full variable domain (outside the CDR3, taken from reference TRBV5-1 and TRBJ2-3): KAGVTQTPRYLIKTRGQQVTLSCSPISGHRSVSWYQQTPGQGLQFLFEYFSETQRNKGNFPGRFSGRQFSNSRSEMNVSTLELGDSALYLCASSLARTADTQYFGPGTRLTVL.

This CDR3 is CASSSRWQGNNQPQHF. The CDR3 bases are TGTGCCAGCAGTTCCCGTTGGCAGGGCAACAATCAGCCCCAGCATTTT. The J gene is TRBJ1-5, the V gene TRBV27; tentative D call: TRBD1 (5 bases). The CDR3 is 16 residues long. Trimming took off 4 bases at V and 3 bases at J, with 16 bases between the two ends. Germline V gives CDR1 MNHEY, CDR2 SMNVEV (reference sequence).

This clonotype was found a few times. This chain uses TRBV20-1 with TRBJ1-1; 7 bases are shared with TRBD1. Germline loops: CDR1 DFQATT, CDR2 SNEGSKA (reference sequence). The CDR3 loop spans 14 amino acids. The J segment lost 8 bases and the V segment lost 6 bases, leaving 15 bases of the junction unmatched. As DNA, the CDR3 is TGCAGTGCACCAGACAATCAGGGGGTTTGGGAAGCTTTCTTT. It specifies CSAPDNQGVWEAFF.

This clonotype was observed many times. The chain links TRBV12-3 or TRBV12-4 to TRBJ2-3; TRBD2 matches at 11 bases. V gave up 6 bases and J gave up 3 bases; unmatched junction bases: 2. The CDR3 spans 14 residues. CDR3 coding DNA: TGTGCCAGCAGACTAGCGGGAGTAACAGATACGCAGTATTTT. Amino acid sequence: CASRLAGVTDTQYF.